The rows below give T cell receptor beta chains drawn from one sample of a study of cytomegalovirus exposure and HLA in healthy donors. Repertoires were generated with immunoSEQ multiplex PCR, while TCRdb's copy carries only in-frame clones and drops some. The sample lists about 180,000 clones, 65% to 80% occurring once. Sequences were obtained from PBMCs. Every receptor here comes from a woman aged 40 to 50 in good health and CMV-seronegative. CDR3s include the opening cysteine and the closing phenylalanine or tryptophan. Fields, in order: clone size, D gene, V gene, J gene, CDR3 DNA, CDR3 protein. D genes are given only for firm matches. Clone size, where shown, is once, few, many, or a class for clones that have expanded.

.	TRBD1	TRBV6-5	TRBJ1-2	TGTGCCAGCAGTACCACTACAGGGGTCTACGGCTACACCTTC	CASSTTTGVYGYTF
.	.	TRBV6-5	TRBJ1-2	TGTGCCAGCACCCTGGGAAGACAGTATGGCTACACCTTC	CASTLGRQYGYTF
.	TRBD2	TRBV9	TRBJ2-2	TGTGCCAGCAGTGCCATGCTGACTAGCGGGAGTATGAAGCTGTTTTTT	CASSAMLTSGSMKLFF
once	TRBD1	TRBV5-1	TRBJ1-2	TGCGCCAGCAGACAACAGGGGATCTATGGCTACACCTTC	CASRQQGIYGYTF
.	TRBD1	TRBV7-8	TRBJ1-3	TGTGCCAGCAGCCCCCGGACAGGAGGCCCAGGGGGTGGGTACACCATATATTTT	CASSPRTGGPGGGYTIYF
.	.	TRBV5-4	TRBJ1-6	TGTGCCAGCAATGGGGGGAACAATTCACCCCTCCACTTT	CASNGGNNSPLHF
.	.	TRBV6-5	TRBJ1-1	TGTGCCAGCAGTTACTATAGGGGGAAGGACACTGAAGCTTTCTTT	CASSYYRGKDTEAFF
.	.	TRBV5-1	TRBJ2-5	TGCGCCAGCAGCTTGGTTGGCGGGACCGTCGCAGAGACCCAGTACTTC	CASSLVGGTVAETQYF
.	.	TRBV7-9	TRBJ2-7	TGTGCCAGCAGCTTAAGTTTGACAGAATACGAGCAGTACTTC	CASSLSLTEYEQYF
.	TRBD1	TRBV5-1	TRBJ2-2	TGCGCCAGCAGCGGACCCCGGACAGGGAACACCGGGGAGCTGTTTTTT	CASSGPRTGNTGELFF
.	.	TRBV9	TRBJ2-5	TGTGCCAGCAGCGTAGGCGGGACAGAGACCCAGTACTTC	CASSVGGTETQYF
.	.	TRBV25-1	TRBJ1-1	TGTGCCAGCAGTGACAAAGGGGAACTCAACACTGAAGCTTTCTTT	CASSDKGELNTEAFF
.	.	TRBV6-5	TRBJ2-7	TGTGCCAGCAGTCCAGACAGCTCCTACGAGCAGTACTTC	CASSPDSSYEQYF
.	.	TRBV19	TRBJ2-3	TGTGCCAGTACCCCGACGGGGATTACAGATACGCAGTATTTT	CASTPTGITDTQYF
.	.	TRBV4-3	TRBJ1-4	TGCGCCAGCAGCCAAGGGACCGGGACATTTCGAGAAAAACTGTTTTTT	CASSQGTGTFREKLFF
few	.	TRBV7-2	TRBJ1-3	TGTGCCAGCAGCTTAGGCGGAGGGGCAAACACCATATATTTT	CASSLGGGANTIYF
.	.	TRBV11-3	TRBJ2-7	TGTGCCAGCAGATTAACAGGGTCCCCACTCGTAAAGGACTACGAGCAGTACTTC	CASRLTGSPLVKDYEQYF
.	.	TRBV6-5	TRBJ1-1	TGTGCCAGCAGAGAGGGCAAGGACACTGAAGCTTTCTTT	CASREGKDTEAFF
.	TRBD1	TRBV19	TRBJ2-2	TGTGCCAGTAAGGGACAGGGCGGCGGGGAGCTGTTTTTT	CASKGQGGGELFF
once	TRBD2	TRBV7-7	TRBJ2-3	TGTGCTAGCAGCTTAGGCCTAGCGGGGTCCCTATCAAGCACAGATACGCAGTATTTT	CASSLGLAGSLSSTDTQYF
.	.	TRBV6-5	TRBJ1-6	TGTGCCACCGGAGCCCCCGTTTCACCCCTCCACTTT	CATGAPVSPLHF
.	TRBD2	TRBV11-2	TRBJ2-5	TGTGCCAGCACTAGCGGACAAGAGACCCAGTACTTC	CASTSGQETQYF
.	TRBD1	TRBV7-9	TRBJ2-7	TGTGCCAGCAGCCTCCGGGACAGTGGGGCCTACGAGCAGTACTTC	CASSLRDSGAYEQYF
.	.	TRBV6-5	TRBJ2-7	TGTGCCAGCAGTTTTACTCGAAACCCACGGGACGAGCAGTACTTC	CASSFTRNPRDEQYF
.	.	TRBV30	TRBJ2-7	TGTGCCTGCGGGACTGTGAACTCCTACGAGCAGTACTTC	CACGTVNSYEQYF
.	.	TRBV10-1	TRBJ1-2	TGCGCCAGCCCACCTTCGGGGGATGGCTACACCTTC	CASPPSGDGYTF
.	.	TRBV18	TRBJ2-5	TGTGCCAGCTCACCCGTAGGGACTTTGTACCAAGAGACCCAGTACTTC	CASSPVGTLYQETQYF
.	.	TRBV6-6	TRBJ1-1	TGTGCCAGCAGTTCGACAGGCCTGATGAACACTGAAGCTTTCTTT	CASSSTGLMNTEAFF
.	.	TRBV5-1	TRBJ1-1	TGCGCCAGCAGCTTGGAACAGGGAGCCCTGAACACTGAAGCTTTCTTT	CASSLEQGALNTEAFF
.	TRBD2	TRBV5-6	TRBJ2-2	TGTGCCAGCAGCCTGGCGGGACTAGAGGTCACCGGGGAGCTGTTTTTT	CASSLAGLEVTGELFF
.	.	TRBV13	TRBJ1-2	TGTGCCAGCAGCTTAGGAGGCTCCCCGGGCTATGGCTACACCTTC	CASSLGGSPGYGYTF
once	TRBD1	TRBV4-1	TRBJ1-1	TGCGCCAGCAGCCAATTTAGGGACAGGGGGTGTGGAGCTTTCTTT	CASSQFRDRGCGAFF
.	TRBD1	TRBV7-9	TRBJ1-1	TGTGCCAGCAGCTTCGACAGGGGAAGCTCTGAAGCTTTCTTT	CASSFDRGSSEAFF
.	TRBD1	TRBV27	TRBJ1-5	TGTGCCAGCAGCGCAACCCGGACAGGGCAACAGCCCCAGCATTTT	CASSATRTGQQPQHF
.	.	TRBV28	TRBJ2-5	TGTGCCAGCAGTTTTGGGCCAGGGGAACGGGAGACCCAGTACTTC	CASSFGPGERETQYF
.	TRBD1	TRBV5-4	TRBJ2-7	TGTGCCAGCAGCCTCGACAGGGGCGACTACGAGCAGTACTTC	CASSLDRGDYEQYF
.	TRBD1	TRBV27	TRBJ1-5	TGTGCCAGCAGCACCGGGACAGGGGTTAGGGGCAATCAGCCCCAGCATTTT	CASSTGTGVRGNQPQHF
.	.	TRBV4-1	TRBJ2-2	TGCGCCAGCAGCCAGCCAGGGGTAATGAACACCGGGGAGCTGTTTTTT	CASSQPGVMNTGELFF
.	TRBD1	TRBV19	TRBJ1-6	TGTGCCAGTACCCGGACAGGTAATTCACCCCTCCACTTT	CASTRTGNSPLHF
.	TRBD2	TRBV2	TRBJ2-3	TGTGCCAGCAGTGATATATACCGGACTAGCGCCCCGGCGGCAGATACGCAGTATTTT	CASSDIYRTSAPAADTQYF
.	TRBD1	TRBV28	TRBJ1-3	TGTGCCAGCAGTTTAATACAGGGGGGAAACACCATATATTTT	CASSLIQGGNTIYF
.	.	TRBV7-8	TRBJ2-7	TGTGCCAGCAGCTTAGCGGAAGCAGGAACCTACGAGCAGTACTTC	CASSLAEAGTYEQYF
.	.	TRBV6-6	TRBJ2-7	TGTGCCAGCAGCGGGACTGGCAACTCCTACGAGCAGTACTTC	CASSGTGNSYEQYF
.	TRBD1	TRBV9	TRBJ2-7	TGTGCCAGCAGCGATAACATTGACAGGGGCTCCTACGAGCAGTACTTC	CASSDNIDRGSYEQYF
.	.	TRBV6-1	TRBJ1-5	TGTGCCAGCAGTGAAGCGGCCAGGGGTGGCCAGCCCCAGCATTTT	CASSEAARGGQPQHF
few	TRBD1	TRBV7-9	TRBJ1-1	TGTGCCAGCAGCCCGTTCGGGACAGGAAACACTGAAGCTTTCTTT	CASSPFGTGNTEAFF
.	TRBD2	TRBV11-2	TRBJ2-3	TGTGCCAGCAGCCCGGGACTAGCGGTAGATACGCAGTATTTT	CASSPGLAVDTQYF
.	.	TRBV15	TRBJ2-7	TGTGCCACCAGCAGCCTTCTATACTACGAGCAGTACTTC	CATSSLLYYEQYF
.	TRBD2	TRBV4-1	TRBJ2-1	TGCGCCAGCAGCCAAATCCTGCGGGGGGGCTCCTACAATGAGCAGTTCTTC	CASSQILRGGSYNEQFF
.	TRBD1	TRBV10-3	TRBJ2-7	TGTGCCATCAGTGAAACAGGGGGCAGGGACGAGCAGTACTTC	CAISETGGRDEQYF
.	.	TRBV5-5	TRBJ1-4	TGTGCCAGCAGGAGGTCCAAAGAAACTAATGAAAAACTGTTTTTT	CASRRSKETNEKLFF
.	TRBD1	TRBV19	TRBJ2-7	TGTGCCAGTAGTCAGACAGGGGCCTACGAGCAGTACTTC	CASSQTGAYEQYF
.	TRBD2	TRBV11-3	TRBJ2-5	TGTGCCAGCAGCCAGGGACTAGCGGGGAGAGGGACCCAGTACTTC	CASSQGLAGRGTQYF